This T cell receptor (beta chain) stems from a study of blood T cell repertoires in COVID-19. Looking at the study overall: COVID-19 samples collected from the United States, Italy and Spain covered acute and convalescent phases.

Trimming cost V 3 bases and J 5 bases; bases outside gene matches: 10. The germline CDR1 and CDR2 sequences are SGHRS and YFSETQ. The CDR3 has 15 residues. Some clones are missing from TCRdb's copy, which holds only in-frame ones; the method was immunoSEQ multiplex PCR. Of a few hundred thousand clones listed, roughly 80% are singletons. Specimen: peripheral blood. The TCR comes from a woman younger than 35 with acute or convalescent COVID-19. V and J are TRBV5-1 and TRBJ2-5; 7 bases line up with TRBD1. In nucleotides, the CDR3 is TGCGCCAGCAGCTCTTACGACAGGGTAGGGGAGACCCAGTACTTC. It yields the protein CASSSYDRVGETQYF. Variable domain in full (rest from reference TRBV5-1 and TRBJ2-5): KAGVTQTPRYLIKTRGQQVTLSCSPISGHRSVSWYQQTPGQGLQFLFEYFSETQRNKGNFPGRFSGRQFSNSRSEMNVSTLELGDSALYLCASSSYDRVGETQYFGPGTRLLVL.